The 18 T cell receptor beta chains below all came from one sample that was sequenced in a study of control samples from healthy donors and cancer patients. Measured with immunoSEQ multiplex PCR; TCRdb has only the in-frame clones, and not every one. This table holds 150,000 to 200,000 clones, just over 90% found once. The material sequenced was blood. The receptor source for this set is a man younger than 45 in good health.

The gene calls are TRBV4-1 and TRBJ2-6; D is unresolved. Germline CDR1 and CDR2: MGHRA and YSYEKL. Trimming cost V 4 bases and J 2 bases, with 12 bases left between them. The CDR3 sequence is 16 residues long. DNA for the CDR3: TGCGCCAGCAGCCCTATGGTCCTGGCTGGGGCCAACGTCCTGACTTTC. Its translation: CASSPMVLAGANVLTF.

This chain links TRBV10-3 with TRBJ2-2; D unresolved. The germline CDR1 and CDR2 sequences are ENHRY and SYGVKD. This CDR3 is 14 amino acids long. The V and J ends lost 4 bases and 3 bases respectively, with 9 bases between them. CDR3 in DNA: TGTGCCATCAGTGTTTATCAGGACACCGGGGAGCTGTTTTTT. Amino acids: CAISVYQDTGELFF.

The chain employs TRBV29-1 and TRBJ2-5; D gene uncertain. Looked up from germline, CDR1 is SQVTM and CDR2 is ANQGSEA. The V end was cut by 3 bases, the J end by 5 bases, with 10 bases between. The CDR3 spans 12 residues. The CDR3 loop is CSVDGLGETQYF. CDR3 nucleotide sequence: TGCAGCGTTGATGGGCTGGGGGAGACCCAGTACTTC.

The gene calls are TRBV19 and TRBJ1-2; weak D call: TRBD1 (5 bases). V was clipped by 5 bases and J by 1 base, with 14 bases between them. The CDR3 consists of 15 residues. Germline-derived CDR1 and CDR2 are LNHDA and SQIVND (reference sequence). Here the CDR3 DNA reads TGTGCCAGTAGTTCGGCTACAGGTCTTAACTATGGCTACACCTTC. Its protein is CASSSATGLNYGYTF.

The chain employs TRBV5-1 and TRBJ1-1, with a weak D call TRBD1 (5 bases). V was trimmed by 7 bases and J by 13 bases, leaving 20 bases between them. The CDR3 loop spans 12 amino acids. CDR1 is SGHRS and CDR2 is YFSETQ in the germline V gene. CDR3 in amino acids: CASSGTEKIDFF. DNA of the CDR3: TGCGCCAGCTCCGGGACGGAGAAAATAGATTTCTTT.

This sequence joins TRBV5-4 and TRBJ1-6, with a tentative D call TRBD1 (6 bases). Trimming shortened V by 5 bases and J by 9 bases, and 18 bases separated the two germline ends. Germline CDR1 and CDR2: SGHNT and YYREEE (reference sequence). The CDR3 totals 15 residues. CDR3 in amino acids: CASSDGIGQSSPLHF. The CDR3 DNA follows: TGTGCCAGCAGTGATGGGATAGGACAGAGTTCACCCCTCCACTTT.

V and J are TRBV3-1 (or the pseudogene TRBV3-2) and TRBJ2-2; D not resolved. CDR1 is LGHDT and CDR2 is YNNKEL in the germline V gene (reference sequence). CDR3 length equals 13 residues. V shed 1 base and J shed 6 bases, with 6 bases lying between them. CDR3 loop: CASSQVRAGELFF. The CDR3 region has the DNA TGTGCCAGCAGCCAAGTCCGGGCCGGGGAGCTGTTTTTT.

V gene TRBV15 combines with J gene TRBJ1-1; no reliable D call. The V end lost 8 bases, the J end lost 1 base, and 8 bases lay between the germline ends. This CDR3 spans 12 amino acids. CDR1 is LNHNV and CDR2 is YYDKDF in the germline V gene (reference sequence). The CDR3 here is CATALENTEAFF. CDR3 bases: TGTGCCACCGCACTTGAGAACACTGAAGCTTTCTTT.

This chain connects TRBV5-4 to TRBJ2-7, with D possibly matching TRBD2 (6 bases). Trimming stripped 0 bases from V and 4 bases from J, with 11 bases between. CDR3 length equals 14 residues. In germline, CDR1 is SGHNT, CDR2 YYREEE (reference sequence). For the CDR3, the DNA is TGTGCCAGCAGCTTGGGAGAAGGAGGGTACGAGCAGTACTTC. Translated: CASSLGEGGYEQYF.

The chain links TRBV11-2 to TRBJ1-3; D uncertain. The germline CDR1 and CDR2 sequences are SGHAT and FQNNGV. V was shortened by 5 bases and J by 0 bases, with 11 bases between the two germline ends. The CDR3 runs to 15 residues. Here the CDR3 DNA reads TGTGCCAGCAGCATTAGCGTACTCTCTGGAAACACCATATATTTT. This encodes CASSISVLSGNTIYF.

The J gene is TRBJ2-7, the V gene TRBV19; 8 nucleotides match TRBD2. CDR1 is LNHDA and CDR2 is SQIVND in the germline V gene (reference sequence). This CDR3 contains 17 residues. The J segment lost 3 bases and the V segment lost 5 bases, leaving 15 bases of the junction unmatched. The CDR3 protein is CASSGRSGGGMYYEQYF. In DNA form, the CDR3 reads TGTGCCAGTAGTGGTAGGAGTGGCGGGGGGATGTACTACGAGCAGTACTTC.

The rearrangement joins TRBV6-5 to TRBJ2-7; tentative D call: TRBD1 (5 bases). V was pared by 11 bases and J by 4 bases, with 21 bases between. Germline CDR1 is MNHEY and CDR2 is SVGAGI. This CDR3 has 14 residues. CDR3 residues: CACGRDSFAYEQYF. The DNA for the CDR3 is TGTGCCTGCGGCCGAGACAGCTTCGCGTACGAGCAGTACTTC.

The V and J genes are TRBV30 and TRBJ2-1; TRBD1 is a possible D gene (6 bases). Germline assignment: CDR1 GTSNPN and CDR2 SVGIG (reference sequence). The CDR3 is 12 amino acids. V was cut by 2 bases and J by 13 bases, with 15 bases left in between. DNA of the CDR3: TGTGCCTGGAGTTCAGCAGGGGTTCGACAGTTCTTC. Protein: CAWSSAGVRQFF.

The chain combines TRBV19 with TRBJ2-7; D is uncertain. Germline CDR1 is LNHDA and CDR2 is SQIVND (reference sequence). The ends were cut back, 4 bases at V and 3 bases at J, with 10 bases in the middle. The CDR3 has 13 amino acids. The CDR3 spells CASSTNQDYEQYF. CDR3 in DNA: TGTGCCAGTAGTACGAATCAGGACTACGAGCAGTACTTC.

The chain combines TRBV24-1 with TRBJ2-3; no clear D. The CDR3 length is 15 residues. With 9 bases removed from V and 0 bases from J, the gap between germline ends came to 15 bases. Germline V gene sequence: CDR1 KGHDR, CDR2 SFDVKD. This CDR3 is CATSSPRPSTDTQYF. In DNA, the CDR3 is TGTGCCACCTCTTCCCCGAGACCTAGCACAGATACGCAGTATTTT.

V gene TRBV4-1 combines with J gene TRBJ1-2; tentatively, D is TRBD1 (6 bases). V lost 3 bases and J 2 bases, leaving 13 bases between the germline ends. This CDR3 comprises 15 residues. Germline values: CDR1 MGHRA, CDR2 YSYEKL. CDR3 sequence reads: CASSQSSQGNYGYTF. The CDR3 bases are TGCGCCAGCAGCCAGAGCTCCCAGGGGAACTATGGCTACACCTTC.

V gene TRBV27 combines with J gene TRBJ1-2; 9 positions match TRBD1. The CDR3 spans 14 residues. CDR1 and CDR2 (germline): MNHEY, SMNVEV (reference sequence). Germline trimming cut 5 bases from V and 8 bases from J; bases unmatched to any gene: 9. CDR3 in amino acids: CASSPRRTGDGYTF. CDR3 nucleotide sequence: TGTGCCAGCAGTCCACGAAGGACAGGGGACGGCTACACCTTC.

This clone was detected once. J is TRBJ2-7 and V is TRBV9; the D gene is possibly TRBD1 (6 bases). CDR1 and CDR2 from the germline V gene are SGDLS and YYNGEE. V was shortened by 1 base and J by 0 bases, with 11 bases between the two germline ends. The CDR3 length is 15 residues. Here the CDR3 DNA reads TGTGCCAGCAGCGTAAGCCCGGACAGCTCCTACGAGCAGTACTTC. Translated, it gives CASSVSPDSSYEQYF.